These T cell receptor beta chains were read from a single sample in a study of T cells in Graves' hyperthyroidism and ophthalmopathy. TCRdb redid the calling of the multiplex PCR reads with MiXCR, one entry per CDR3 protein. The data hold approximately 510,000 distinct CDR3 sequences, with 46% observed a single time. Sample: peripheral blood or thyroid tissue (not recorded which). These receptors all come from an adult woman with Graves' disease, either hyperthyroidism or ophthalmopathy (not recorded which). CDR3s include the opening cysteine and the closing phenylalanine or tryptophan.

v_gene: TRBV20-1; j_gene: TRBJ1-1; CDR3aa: CSASNGDTEAFF
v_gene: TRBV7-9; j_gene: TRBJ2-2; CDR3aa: CASSSDTTNTGELFF
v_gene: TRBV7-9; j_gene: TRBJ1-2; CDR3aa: CASSPAPRDYGYTF
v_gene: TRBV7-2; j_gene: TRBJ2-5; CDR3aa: CASSLMGARETQYF
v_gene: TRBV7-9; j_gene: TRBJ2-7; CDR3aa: CASSSGLAGGPVGYEQYF
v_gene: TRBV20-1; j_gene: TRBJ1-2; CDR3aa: CSARDRGGGEDGYTF
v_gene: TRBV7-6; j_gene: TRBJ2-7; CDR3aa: CASSTFPYEQYF
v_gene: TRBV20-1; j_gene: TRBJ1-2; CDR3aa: CSARGTNYGYTF
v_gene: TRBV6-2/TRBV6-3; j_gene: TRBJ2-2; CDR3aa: CASSYAARELFF
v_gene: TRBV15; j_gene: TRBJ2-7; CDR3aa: CATSARTGGGYEQYF
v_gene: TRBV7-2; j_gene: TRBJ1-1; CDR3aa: CASSLTTQFGAFF
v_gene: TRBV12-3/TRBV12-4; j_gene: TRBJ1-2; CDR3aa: CASSHTGQGRGYTF
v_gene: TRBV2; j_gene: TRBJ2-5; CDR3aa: CATRDKYQETQYF